This paragraph reports one T cell receptor beta chain. It has no known antigen specificity. No quality values exist for individual bases; no much larger clone is one base distant. Whole blood was collected in K2EDTA tubes by collaborating institutions according to the institutions' own protocols. For TCRbeta analysis, collaborators shipped samples as frozen whole blood, isolated PBMCs, or DNA extracted from either of those sample types. TCRbeta CDR3 regions were amplified from genomic DNA by means of the immunoSEQ Assay, a bias-controlled multiplex PCR. The original pipeline was this. Within the assay, amplification of reference gene primers was used to estimate how many nucleated cells each sample contained. To quantify the absolute abundance of each unique TCRbeta CDR3 rearrangement, sequence reads were collapsed and filtered. For each sample, productive Simpson clonality was calculated as the square root of Simpson's diversity index across productive rearrangements. TCRdb took this table from immuneACCESS and kept in-frame rearrangements with V and J called. Such tables lack part of the clones; where checked against another copy, unresolved V genes explain under half of the gap, and the rest is unexplained. The V and J calls and clone size are taken from that table; D and trimming were inferred from the DNA. In all, the sample holds about 220,000 clones, and approximately 80% of those were seen once. The ten most abundant clones make up about 9% of the sample.

This entry comes from a study of blood T cell repertoires in COVID-19 (dated by TCRdb to 2019 to 2021). With regard to the full study: Collaborator samples came from the United States, Italy and Spain and covered acute and convalescent phases of COVID-19. The prospective study material was composed of cDNA or gDNA derived from T cells, B-cell-depleted T cells, or PBMCs. Subjects who had been exposed to COVID-19, were actively infected with it, or had recovered from it provided the deeply sampled blood TCRbeta repertoires that made up the dataset. A freely available public database, intended as a resource for researchers studying the immune response to SARS-CoV-2, is where the repertoires were released. The samples were drawn from two sources: the first 160 participants of the ongoing ImmuneRACE study, and fewer than 1,500 subjects contributed by 6 global collaborators. The sample metadata nearly always contained a de-identified subject ID, COVID-19 status, age in years and sex. HLA class I and class II types, where available, came from metadata supplied by the sample provider rather than from assay-based typing. Paper-wide results and their limitations: Clinical and demographic metadata were provided uncurated, with the amount varying by source and participant.

Reading from cysteine to phenylalanine, the CDR3 counts 16 amino acids. Kept here is only the CDR3 DNA, which spans 48 bases and is read in frame from base 1. CDR1 LNHDA and CDR2 SQIVND are derived from the germline V gene (reference sequence). Trimming takes 4 bases from V and 2 bases from J, and the germline ends sit 16 bases apart. The rearrangement combines TRBV19 with TRBJ2-3; TRBD2 is a possible D gene, resting on 6 matching bases. The sequencing input was peripheral blood. The sequence was collected from a man aged 50 or older with active or convalescent COVID-19. The CDR3 protein sequence reads: CASSNLNRDSTDTQYF. At the DNA level, the sequence is TGTGCCAGTAGTAACCTGAACCGGGACTCCACAGATACGCAGTATTTT.